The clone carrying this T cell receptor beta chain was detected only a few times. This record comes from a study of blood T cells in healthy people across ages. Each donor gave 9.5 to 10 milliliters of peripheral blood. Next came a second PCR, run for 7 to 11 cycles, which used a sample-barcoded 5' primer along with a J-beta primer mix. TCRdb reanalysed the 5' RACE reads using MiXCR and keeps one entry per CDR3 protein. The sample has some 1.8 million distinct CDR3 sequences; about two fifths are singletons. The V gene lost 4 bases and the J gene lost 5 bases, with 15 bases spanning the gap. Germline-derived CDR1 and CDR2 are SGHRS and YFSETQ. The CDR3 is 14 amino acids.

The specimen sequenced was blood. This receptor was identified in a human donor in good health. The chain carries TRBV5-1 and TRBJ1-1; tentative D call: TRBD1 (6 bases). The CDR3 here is CASSKGDRRTEAFF. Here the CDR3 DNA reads TGCGCCAGCAGCAAAGGAGACAGGCGTACTGAAGCTTTCTTT. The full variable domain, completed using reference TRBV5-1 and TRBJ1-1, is KAGVTQTPRYLIKTRGQQVTLSCSPISGHRSVSWYQQTPGQGLQFLFEYFSETQRNKGNFPGRFSGRQFSNSRSEMNVSTLELGDSALYLCASSKGDRRTEAFFGQGTRLTVV.